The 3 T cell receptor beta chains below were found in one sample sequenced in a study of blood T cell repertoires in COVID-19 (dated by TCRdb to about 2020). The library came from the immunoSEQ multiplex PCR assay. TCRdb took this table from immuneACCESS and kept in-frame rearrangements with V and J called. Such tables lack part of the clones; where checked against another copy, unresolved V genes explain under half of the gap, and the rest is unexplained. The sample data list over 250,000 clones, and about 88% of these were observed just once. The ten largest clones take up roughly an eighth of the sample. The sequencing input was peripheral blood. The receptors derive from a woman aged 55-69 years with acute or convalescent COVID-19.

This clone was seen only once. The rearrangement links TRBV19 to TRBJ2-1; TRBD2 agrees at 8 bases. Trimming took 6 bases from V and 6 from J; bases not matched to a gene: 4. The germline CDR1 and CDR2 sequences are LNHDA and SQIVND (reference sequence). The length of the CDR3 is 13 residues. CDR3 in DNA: TGTGCCAGTAGGGGGACTAGTGCCAATGAGCAGTTCTTC. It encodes CASRGTSANEQFF.

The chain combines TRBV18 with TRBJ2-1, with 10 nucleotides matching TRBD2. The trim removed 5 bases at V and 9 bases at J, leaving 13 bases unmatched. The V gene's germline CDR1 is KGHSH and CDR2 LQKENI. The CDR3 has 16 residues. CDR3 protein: CASSDKSGGAISEQFF. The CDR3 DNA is TGTGCCAGCTCAGATAAGAGCGGGGGGGCGATCAGTGAGCAGTTCTTC. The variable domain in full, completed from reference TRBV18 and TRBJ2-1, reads NAGVMQNPRHLVRRRGQEARLRCSPMKGHSHVYWYRQLPEEGLKFMVYLQKENIIDESGMPKERFSAEFPKEGPSILRIQQVVRGDSAAYFCASSDKSGGAISEQFFGPGTRLTVL.

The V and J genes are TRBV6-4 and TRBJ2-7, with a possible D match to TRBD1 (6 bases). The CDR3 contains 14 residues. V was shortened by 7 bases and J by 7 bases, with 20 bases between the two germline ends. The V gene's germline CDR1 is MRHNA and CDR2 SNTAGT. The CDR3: CASNTGQAIREQYF. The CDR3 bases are TGTGCCAGCAACACGGGACAAGCTATACGGGAGCAGTACTTC.